The clone carrying this T cell receptor (beta chain) was counted a single time. CDR3 length: 17 residues. V was shortened by 0 bases and J by 3 bases, with 19 bases between the two germline ends. Germline values: CDR1 SGHRS, CDR2 YFSETQ. This entry comes from a study of blood T cell repertoires in COVID-19. Study-wide background: PBMCs, B-cell-depleted T cells, or T cells provided the cDNA or gDNA that made up the material.

Followed over time, Seattle patients had been enrolled while infection was active. Original handling: Reference gene primer amplification in the assay estimated nucleated cell counts. Method: immunoSEQ multiplex PCR; TCRdb's copy keeps in-frame clones and lacks some. V and J calls plus clone size are reproduced from that table; the DNA served to infer D and trimming. The data contain about 210,000 clones, roughly 87% of them seen just once; the ten biggest clones take up 7.8%. This clonotype originated in an older woman with COVID-19, enrolled during active disease. The rearrangement links TRBV5-1 to TRBJ2-7; D unresolved. What was sequenced was peripheral blood. Here the CDR3 reads CASSLGSVGPRGYEQYF. For the CDR3, the DNA is TGCGCCAGCAGCTTGGGATCAGTGGGTCCCAGAGGCTACGAGCAGTACTTC.